This T cell receptor beta chain originates from a study of long-term antiretroviral therapy in people with HIV. General study findings and limits: Clonal populations expanded prior to ART predominated within the repertoire at all time points. Upon ART, diversity increased but remained lower than transplant donor controls. Control repertoires displayed wider CDR3 length ranges than the HIV repertoires.

V lost 4 bases to trimming and J lost 12 bases, with 20 bases between them. There are 15 residues in the CDR3. Germline V gives CDR1 SGHTS, CDR2 YDEGEE. Each sample contained about 1-10 million cryopreserved PBMC, thawed before DNA extraction. Assay version v3.0 of immunoSEQ was used, and it was run at survey level. Measured with immunoSEQ multiplex PCR; TCRdb has only the in-frame clones, and not every one. The table has approximately 35,000 clones, almost 97% seen once; the top ten hold approximately 2.9%. Worth noting for this clone: Antigen unknown.

The chain has TRBV5-8 and TRBJ1-6; the D is unclear. The starting material was unsorted PBMCs, obtained 6.9 years after starting antiretroviral therapy. The receptor comes from a young man with HIV. Here the CDR3 DNA reads TGTGCCAGCAGCCCGGTAGGGTCCGGGTGGCTACCCCTCCACTTT. Its protein product is CASSPVGSGWLPLHF.